The 21 T cell receptor beta chains in this list originate from one sample, sequenced in a study of T cell repertoires in cytomegalovirus infection. TCRdb called the reads again in MiXCR, with one record for every CDR3 protein. Found here are 150,000 to 200,000 distinct CDR3 sequences, approximately 17% of them singletons; the top ten hold roughly 20%. Sequencing was carried out using CD8+ T cells from PBMCs. These receptors were collected from a human donor in good health (CMV status not recorded). Some clones in this sample may be carry-over from other donors' samples.

The chain carries TRBV7-2 and TRBJ2-4; tentatively, D is TRBD2 (5 bases). V was cut by 5 bases and J by 8 bases, with 19 bases left in between. Germline V gene lookup returns CDR1 SGHTA and CDR2 FQGNSA. CDR3 length: 15 amino acids. The CDR3 DNA follows: TGTGCCAGCAGCCCCCCTAGGCCCAAAGCGGACATTCAGTACTTC. Its translation: CASSPPRPKADIQYF.

This clonotype was detected many times. The chain joins TRBV12-3 or TRBV12-4 to TRBJ2-7; D gene uncertain. The CDR3 length is 14 residues. Trimming pared 4 bases from V and 1 base from J, leaving 11 bases between. CDR3 in amino acids: CASSWTDGSYEQYF. In DNA, the CDR3 is TGTGCCAGCAGTTGGACCGACGGATCCTACGAGCAGTACTTC.

The V and J genes are TRBV20-1 and TRBJ2-1; 15 nucleotides line up with TRBD2. This CDR3 has 20 amino acids. Germline CDR1 reads DFQATT; CDR2 reads SNEGSKA (reference sequence). V was clipped by 6 bases and J by 0 bases; unmatched bases: 15. CDR3 DNA: TGCAGTGCGTCCGTTCTCGGGACTAGCGGGAGGTCCCCCTCCTACAATGAGCAGTTCTTC. Amino acids: CSASVLGTSGRSPSYNEQFF.

The chain uses TRBV6-2 or TRBV6-3 and TRBJ2-5, with D possibly matching TRBD2 (5 bases). V was shortened by 2 bases and J by 7 bases, with 14 bases between the two germline ends. The CDR3 is 14 amino acids. CDR1 is MNHEY and CDR2 is SVGEGT in the germline V gene. CDR3: CASSYGSRRRTQYF. In nucleotides, the CDR3 is TGTGCCAGCAGTTACGGGTCTCGGAGGAGGACCCAGTACTTC.

In its sample, this clonotype was seen a few times. CDR3 region: CSAKVRGDTQYF. The DNA of the CDR3 is TGCAGTGCAAAGGTCCGCGGAGATACGCAGTATTTT. The chain employs TRBV20-1 and TRBJ2-3; D call uncertain. CDR1 DFQATT and CDR2 SNEGSKA come from the germline V gene (reference sequence). The CDR3 has 12 amino acids. V was pared by 6 bases and J by 5 bases, with 12 bases between.

This clonotype has just a few counts. This chain joins TRBV11-3 and TRBJ2-2; possibly TRBD1 for D (6 bases). Germline CDR1 SGHNT, CDR2 YENEEA. Trimming cost V 5 bases and J 0 bases, with 10 bases left between them. The CDR3 has 15 amino acids. For the CDR3, the DNA is TGTGCCAGCAGCCGGGGACACTCGAACACCGGGGAGCTGTTTTTT. Encoded protein: CASSRGHSNTGELFF.

This chain links TRBV6-1 with TRBJ1-1, with D possibly matching TRBD1 (6 bases). The ends were cut back, 7 bases at V and 4 bases at J, with 25 bases in the middle. Germline CDR1 and CDR2: MNHNS and SASEGT. The CDR3 spans 17 residues. CDR3 coding DNA: TGTGCCAGCAACCCTCACAGCGGGGGGCAGACGGGCACTGAAGCTTTCTTT. Its translation: CASNPHSGGQTGTEAFF.

The rearrangement joins TRBV29-1 to TRBJ2-1; tentatively, D is TRBD1 (6 bases). V was cut by 3 bases and J by 8 bases, with 20 bases left in between. The CDR3 length is 15 residues. Germline values: CDR1 SQVTM, CDR2 ANQGSEA. In DNA form, the CDR3 reads TGCAGCGTTGATCTTACAGGGAACCCCACCGATGAGCAGTTCTTC. Residues: CSVDLTGNPTDEQFF.

In its sample, this clonotype was seen a few times. The chain links TRBV15 to TRBJ2-7; 9 bases align to TRBD1. J was trimmed by 4 bases and V by 3 bases; bases with no gene match: 4. The CDR3 is made up of 14 amino acids. CDR1 and CDR2 (germline): LNHNV, YYDKDF (reference sequence). CDR3: CATSSPGQGYEQYF. The CDR3 DNA is TGTGCCACCAGCAGCCCGGGACAGGGTTACGAGCAGTACTTC.

The rearrangement uses TRBV7-9 and TRBJ1-1, with D possibly matching TRBD1 (6 bases). From germline, CDR1 is SEHNR and CDR2 FQNEAQ (reference sequence). The CDR3 spans 14 residues. The V end lost 0 bases, the J end lost 4 bases, and 9 bases lay between the germline ends. Here the CDR3 reads CASSLATGPTEAFF. The CDR3 nucleotides read TGTGCCAGCAGCTTAGCTACAGGGCCCACTGAAGCTTTCTTT.

The chain has TRBV11-2 and TRBJ2-1; maybe TRBD2 (6 bases). CDR3 length equals 14 residues. Germline V gene data show CDR1 as SGHAT and CDR2 as FQNNGV. Trimming shortened V by 5 bases and J by 5 bases, and 13 bases separated the two germline ends. CDR3 protein: CASSGLTRHNEQFF. CDR3 nucleotides: TGTGCCAGCAGCGGTCTGACTAGACACAATGAGCAGTTCTTC.

The chain links TRBV28 to TRBJ2-3; 12 nucleotides match TRBD2. This CDR3 is 18 amino acids long. After removal of 4 bases from V and 6 bases from J, the junction contained 14 bases not matched to a gene. Germline V lookup: CDR1 MDHEN, CDR2 SYDVKM. CDR3 protein: CASSYPLTSGGLLDTQYF. Here the CDR3 DNA reads TGTGCCAGCAGTTACCCGTTGACTAGCGGGGGATTATTGGATACGCAGTATTTT.

This rearrangement joins TRBV28 to TRBJ1-6; D gene uncertain. V was pared by 2 bases and J by 6 bases, with 8 bases between. The CDR3 extends over 14 amino acids. Germline values: CDR1 MDHEN, CDR2 SYDVKM. For the CDR3, the DNA is TGTGCCAGCAGTTTAAGGACGGCTAATTCACCCCTCCACTTT. Protein product: CASSLRTANSPLHF.

This clonotype was counted only a few times. The rearrangement links TRBV12-3 or TRBV12-4 to TRBJ2-7, with D perhaps TRBD2 (5 bases). Deletions cut 3 bases from V and 5 bases from J, with 11 bases between. This CDR3 contains 13 residues. CDR3 in DNA: TGTGCCAGCAGTTTTGGACTGTCAAACGAGCAGTACTTC. This sequence encodes CASSFGLSNEQYF.

V gene TRBV7-9 combines with J gene TRBJ2-7; 7 bases align to TRBD2. The ends lost 5 bases at V and 3 bases at J; junction bases unmatched: 10. CDR1 SEHNR and CDR2 FQNEAQ come from the germline V gene (reference sequence). The CDR3 sequence is 15 residues long. This chain's CDR3 is CASSPWTRENYEQYF. The CDR3 nucleotides read TGTGCCAGCAGCCCCTGGACTAGGGAGAACTACGAGCAGTACTTC. The full variable domain, completed using reference TRBV7-9 and TRBJ2-7, is DTGVSQNPRHKITKRGQNVTFRCDPISEHNRLYWYRQTLGQGPEFLTYFQNEAQLEKSRLLSDRFSAERPKGSFSTLEIQRTEQGDSAMYLCASSPWTRENYEQYFGPGTRLTVT.

This clonotype has just a few counts. CDR3 coding DNA: TGTGCCAGCAGCCAAGGACTAGCGGGAGCAGATACGCAGTATTTT. It yields the protein CASSQGLAGADTQYF. The V call is TRBV4-2, the J call TRBJ2-3; 12 bases are shared with TRBD2. Germline V lookup: CDR1 LGHNA, CDR2 YNFKEQ. Trimming at V came to 1 base and at J to 4 bases, leaving 0 bases not matched to a gene. This CDR3 has 15 amino acids.

This clonotype was counted between two and nine times. The chain links TRBV5-6 to TRBJ2-1; no firm D call. Trimming shortened V by 0 bases and J by 0 bases, and 4 bases separated the two germline ends. CDR1 and CDR2 (germline): SGHDT, YYEEEE. The CDR3 consists of 14 residues. This CDR3 is CASSLANSYNEQFF. Here the CDR3 DNA reads TGTGCCAGCAGCTTGGCAAACTCCTACAATGAGCAGTTCTTC.

The rearrangement uses TRBV5-6 and TRBJ1-5; D not resolved. The CDR3 has 14 amino acids. Germline values: CDR1 SGHDT, CDR2 YYEEEE. V was trimmed by 0 bases and J by 4 bases, leaving 8 bases between them. The CDR3 region is CASSLGTSNQPQHF. For the CDR3, the DNA is TGTGCCAGCAGCTTGGGGACCTCAAATCAGCCCCAGCATTTT.

The V gene is TRBV19, the J gene TRBJ1-1; D is possibly TRBD1 (5 bases). V lost 3 bases, J lost 0 bases, and 11 bases lay in between. Germline loops: CDR1 LNHDA, CDR2 SQIVND (reference sequence). The CDR3 is 15 residues long. The CDR3 here is CASSMGYRMNTEAFF. In DNA form, the CDR3 reads TGTGCCAGTAGTATGGGGTACAGGATGAACACTGAAGCTTTCTTT. Full variable domain (missing parts from reference TRBV19 and TRBJ1-1): DGGITQSPKYLFRKEGQNVTLSCEQNLNHDAMYWYRQDPGQGLRLIYYSQIVNDFQKGDIAEGYSVSREKKESFPLTVTSAQKNPTAFYLCASSMGYRMNTEAFFGQGTRLTVV.

V gene TRBV5-4 combines with J gene TRBJ1-1; no firm D call. Germline V gene sequence: CDR1 SGHNT, CDR2 YYREEE (reference sequence). Trimming stripped 2 bases from V and 0 bases from J, with 14 bases between. CDR3 size: 16 residues. CDR3 sequence reads: CASSFGEAPMNTEAFF. For the CDR3, the DNA is TGTGCCAGCAGCTTCGGGGAGGCCCCCATGAACACTGAAGCTTTCTTT.

This chain links TRBV4-1 with TRBJ1-5; D is unclear. The CDR3 contains 16 residues. The V end lost 0 bases, the J end lost 5 bases, and 14 bases lay between the germline ends. Germline V CDR1 and CDR2: MGHRA, YSYEKL. The CDR3 region is CASSQDGINEDQPQHF. CDR3 DNA sequence: TGCGCCAGCAGCCAAGACGGCATTAATGAGGATCAGCCCCAGCATTTT.